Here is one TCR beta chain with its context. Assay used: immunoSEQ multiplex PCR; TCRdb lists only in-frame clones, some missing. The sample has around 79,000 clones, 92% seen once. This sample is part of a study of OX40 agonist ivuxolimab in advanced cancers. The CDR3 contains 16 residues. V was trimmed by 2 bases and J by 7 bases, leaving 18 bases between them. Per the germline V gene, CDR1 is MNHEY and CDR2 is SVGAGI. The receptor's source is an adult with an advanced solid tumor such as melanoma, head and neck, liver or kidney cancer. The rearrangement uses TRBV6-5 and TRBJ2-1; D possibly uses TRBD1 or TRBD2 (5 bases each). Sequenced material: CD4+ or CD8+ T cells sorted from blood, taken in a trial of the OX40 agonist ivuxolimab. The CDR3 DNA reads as TGTGCCAGCAGTTACACCGAGGGGCTATATGCGAATGAGCAGTTCTTC. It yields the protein CASSYTEGLYANEQFF.